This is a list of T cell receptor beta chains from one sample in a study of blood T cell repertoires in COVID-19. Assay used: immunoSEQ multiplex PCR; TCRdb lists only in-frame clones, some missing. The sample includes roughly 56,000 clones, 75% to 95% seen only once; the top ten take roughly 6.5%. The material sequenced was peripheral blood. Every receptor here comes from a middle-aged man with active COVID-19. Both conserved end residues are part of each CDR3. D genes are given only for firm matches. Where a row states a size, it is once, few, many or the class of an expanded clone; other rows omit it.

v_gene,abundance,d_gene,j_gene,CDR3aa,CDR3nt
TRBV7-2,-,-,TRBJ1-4,CASSLDMRAGEKLFF,TGTGCCAGCAGCTTAGATATGAGAGCCGGTGAAAAACTGTTTTTT
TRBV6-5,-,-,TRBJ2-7,CASSYGGRSYEQYF,TGTGCCAGCAGTTACGGGGGGAGGTCCTACGAGCAGTACTTC
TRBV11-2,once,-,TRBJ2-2,CASSLRTGPGTGELFF,TGTGCCAGCAGCTTACGTACTGGACCGGGGACCGGGGAGCTGTTTTTT
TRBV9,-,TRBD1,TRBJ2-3,CASSTQGADTQYF,TGTGCCAGCAGCACACAGGGGGCAGATACGCAGTATTTT
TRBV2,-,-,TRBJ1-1,CASTLPPGTLNTEAFF,TGTGCCAGCACCCTCCCACCAGGGACACTGAACACTGAAGCTTTCTTT
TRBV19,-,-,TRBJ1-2,CASTSAGGYYGYTF,TGTGCCAGTACCTCCGCCGGGGGGTACTATGGCTACACCTTC
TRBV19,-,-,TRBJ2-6,CASTVQGSGANVLTF,TGTGCCAGTACCGTACAGGGATCTGGGGCCAACGTCCTGACTTTC
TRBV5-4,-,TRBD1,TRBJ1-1,CASSLRTGGSAEAFF,TGTGCCAGCAGCTTGAGGACAGGGGGCTCGGCTGAAGCTTTCTTT
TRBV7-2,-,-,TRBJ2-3,CASSLGIATRDTQYF,TGTGCCAGCAGCTTAGGGATAGCGACAAGAGATACGCAGTATTTT
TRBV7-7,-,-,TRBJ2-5,CASSSQRTGETQYF,TGTGCCAGCAGCTCTCAGCGGACCGGGGAGACCCAGTACTTC
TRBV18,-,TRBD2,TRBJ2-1,CASSPTSGRPLGGQFF,TGTGCCAGCTCTCCGACTAGCGGGAGGCCCTTGGGGGGGCAGTTCTTC
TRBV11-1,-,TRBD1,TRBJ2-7,CATSGTGAYEQYF,TGTGCCACCTCCGGGACAGGGGCGTACGAGCAGTACTTC
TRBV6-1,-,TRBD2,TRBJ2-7,CASSEGLAGDYSYEQYF,TGTGCCAGCAGTGAAGGGCTAGCGGGGGATTATTCCTACGAGCAGTACTTC
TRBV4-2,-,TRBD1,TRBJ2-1,CASSQDVTGKMGNEQFF,TGTGCCAGCAGCCAAGACGTGACAGGGAAGATGGGCAATGAGCAGTTCTTC
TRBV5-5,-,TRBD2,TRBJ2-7,CASSTPGGYEQYF,TGTGCCAGCTCGACCCCGGGGGGGTACGAGCAGTACTTC
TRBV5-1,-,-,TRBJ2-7,CASSPSGGGGVLYEQYF,TGCGCCAGCAGCCCGTCGGGGGGCGGCGGGGTTTTGTACGAGCAGTACTTC
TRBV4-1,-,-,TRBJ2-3,CASSQAGGDTQYF,TGCGCCAGCAGCCAAGCAGGGGGGGATACGCAGTATTTT
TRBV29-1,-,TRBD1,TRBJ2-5,CSVVLGQGAAQYF,TGCAGCGTTGTACTAGGGCAGGGGGCGGCCCAGTACTTC
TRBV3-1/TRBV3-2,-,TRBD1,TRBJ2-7,CASSQSPGQGSDEQYF,TGTGCCAGCAGCCAATCACCGGGACAGGGGTCGGACGAGCAGTACTTC
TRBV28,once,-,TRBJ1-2,CASSIGGESDYGYTF,TGTGCCAGCAGCATAGGGGGGGAAAGCGACTATGGCTACACCTTC